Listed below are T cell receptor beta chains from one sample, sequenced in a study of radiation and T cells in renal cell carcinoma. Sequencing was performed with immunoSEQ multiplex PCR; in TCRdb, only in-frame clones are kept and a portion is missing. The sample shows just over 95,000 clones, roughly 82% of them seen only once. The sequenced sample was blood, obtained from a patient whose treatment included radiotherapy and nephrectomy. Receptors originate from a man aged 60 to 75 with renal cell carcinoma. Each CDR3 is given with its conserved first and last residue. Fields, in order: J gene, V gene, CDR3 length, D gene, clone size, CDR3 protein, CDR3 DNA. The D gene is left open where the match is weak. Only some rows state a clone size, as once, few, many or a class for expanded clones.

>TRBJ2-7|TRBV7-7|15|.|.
CASSRRAGSSYEQYF
TGTGCCAGCAGCCGCCGGGCAGGGAGCTCCTACGAGCAGTACTTC
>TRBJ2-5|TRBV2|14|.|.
CASRQRAGGETQYF
TGTGCCAGCAGACAGCGGGCAGGGGGAGAGACCCAGTACTTC
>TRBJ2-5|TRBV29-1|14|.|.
CSVGGSWPGETQYF
TGCAGCGTTGGGGGGAGTTGGCCCGGGGAGACCCAGTACTTC
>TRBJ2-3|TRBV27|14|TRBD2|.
CASSSRGLATVFRF
TGTGCCAGCAGTTCAAGAGGACTAGCGACAGTCTTCAGGTTT
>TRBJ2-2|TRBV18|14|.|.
CASSPITSNGELFF
TGTGCCAGCTCACCAATTACGAGTAACGGGGAGCTGTTTTTT
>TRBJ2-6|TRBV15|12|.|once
CATSATAGVLTF
TGTGCCACCAGCGCGACAGCCGGCGTCCTGACTTTC
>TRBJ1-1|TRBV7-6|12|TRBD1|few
CASGQVNTEAFF
TGTGCCAGCGGACAGGTGAACACTGAAGCTTTCTTT
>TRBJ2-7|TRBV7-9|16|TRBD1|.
CASSLVRGGESYEQYF
TGTGCCAGCAGCTTAGTCCGAGGGGGCGAGAGCTACGAGCAGTACTTC
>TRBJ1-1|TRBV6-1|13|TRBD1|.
CASSNRGTTEAFF
TGTGCCAGCAGTAACAGGGGAACCACTGAAGCTTTCTTT
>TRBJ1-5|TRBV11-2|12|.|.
CASSSGNQPQHF
TGTGCCAGCAGCTCTGGCAATCAGCCCCAGCATTTT
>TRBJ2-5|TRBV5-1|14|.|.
CASSQEGGLGTQYF
TGCGCCAGCAGCCAGGAGGGGGGGCTTGGGACCCAGTACTTC
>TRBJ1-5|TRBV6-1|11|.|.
CASSHNQPQHF
TGTGCCAGCAGCCACAATCAGCCCCAGCATTTT
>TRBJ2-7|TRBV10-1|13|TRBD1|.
CASSGQAGYEQYF
TGCGCCAGCTCGGGACAGGCTGGCTACGAGCAGTACTTC
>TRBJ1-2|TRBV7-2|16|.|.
CASSLRYRSTNYGYTF
TGTGCCAGCAGCCTGCGGTACAGGTCGACTAACTATGGCTACACCTTC
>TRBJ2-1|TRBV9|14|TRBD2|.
CASSELAYYNEQFF
TGTGCCAGCAGCGAACTAGCGTACTACAATGAGCAGTTCTTC
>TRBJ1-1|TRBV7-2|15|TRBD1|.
CASSLSGQPNTEAFF
TGTGCCAGCAGCTTGTCGGGACAGCCGAACACTGAAGCTTTCTTT